This T cell receptor beta chain emerged from a study of shared clonotypes between healthy human individuals. Whole-study findings and limits: Generation probability values for non-shared clonotypes were lower than those for clonotypes shared by all four donors. Memory subsets generally showed lower estimated richness than naive subsets.

This CDR3 has 17 residues. On this clone itself: Its antigen is currently unknown.

Sorted-subset replicate PCRs used roughly 220 ng DNA, some 30,000 T cell genomes. In the original analysis: Junction-only sequences without quality scores were provided by ImmunoSEQ, so filtering was different. Measured with immunoSEQ multiplex PCR; TCRdb has only the in-frame clones, and not every one. That table furnishes V, J and clone size, whereas the DNA furnished D and trimming. The sample has roughly 1,600,000 clones; 98% are singletons. The chain joins TRBV12-2 to TRBJ2-3; the tabulated D call, TRBD2, remains unverified against the DNA. TRBV12-2 is a recognized pseudogene. Sequencing was done on a sample of naive CD4+ T cells sorted from blood. Regarding subset: CD45RA+ positively selected. This receptor was taken from a man between 25 and 39 years old in good health. The CDR3 sequence is CASRPSVAGASTDTQYF. The CDR3 region has the DNA TGTGCAAGTCGCCCCTCCGTGGCGGGGGCGTCGACAGATACGCAGTATTTT.